This T cell receptor beta chain was retrieved from a study of CD8 T cells in ankylosing spondylitis. The study, taken as a whole, reports: In ankylosing spondylitis blood, a motif of roughly eight highly homologous TCR beta variants appeared characteristic. Reactive arthritis synovial fluid and blood previously showed some of these motif variants.

The CDR3 loop spans 14 amino acids. The V gene lost 3 bases and the J gene lost 2 bases, with 13 bases spanning the gap. CDR1 DFQATT and CDR2 SNEGSKA come from the germline V gene (reference sequence). A word on this clonotype: What it recognizes is unknown. Being one base from a much bigger clone, this may be a read error.

By quantitative 5'-RACE with molecular barcodes, the TCR beta libraries were made. From the 5' RACE reads, TCRdb called clonotypes with MiXCR, one entry per CDR3 protein. Among about 250,000 distinct CDR3 sequences listed, 32% were seen once. Sequencing input: blood, either unsorted or a sorted T cell fraction (not recorded which). This clonotype originated in a male donor with ankylosing spondylitis or in good health (not recorded which). The V call is TRBV20-1, the J call TRBJ1-1; D uncertain. CDR3 region: CSASSAPINTEAFF. In nucleotides, the CDR3 is TGCAGTGCTAGTTCGGCGCCGATAAACACTGAAGCTTTCTTT.